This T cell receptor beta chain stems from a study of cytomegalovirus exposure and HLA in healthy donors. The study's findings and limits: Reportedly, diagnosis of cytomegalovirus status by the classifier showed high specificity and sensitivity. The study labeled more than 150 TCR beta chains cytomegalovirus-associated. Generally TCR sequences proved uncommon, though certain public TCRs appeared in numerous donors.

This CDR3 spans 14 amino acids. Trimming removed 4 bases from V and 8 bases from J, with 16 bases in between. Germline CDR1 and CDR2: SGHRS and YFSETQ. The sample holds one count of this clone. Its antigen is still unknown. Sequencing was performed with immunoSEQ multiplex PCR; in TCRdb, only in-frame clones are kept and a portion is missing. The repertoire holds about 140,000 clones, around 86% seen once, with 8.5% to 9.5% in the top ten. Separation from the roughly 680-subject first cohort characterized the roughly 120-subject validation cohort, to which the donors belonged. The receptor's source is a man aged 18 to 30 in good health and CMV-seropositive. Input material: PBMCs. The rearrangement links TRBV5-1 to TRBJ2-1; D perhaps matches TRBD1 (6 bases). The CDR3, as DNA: TGCGCCAGCAGCGACATACAGGGATCACATGAGCAGTTCTTC. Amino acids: CASSDIQGSHEQFF.